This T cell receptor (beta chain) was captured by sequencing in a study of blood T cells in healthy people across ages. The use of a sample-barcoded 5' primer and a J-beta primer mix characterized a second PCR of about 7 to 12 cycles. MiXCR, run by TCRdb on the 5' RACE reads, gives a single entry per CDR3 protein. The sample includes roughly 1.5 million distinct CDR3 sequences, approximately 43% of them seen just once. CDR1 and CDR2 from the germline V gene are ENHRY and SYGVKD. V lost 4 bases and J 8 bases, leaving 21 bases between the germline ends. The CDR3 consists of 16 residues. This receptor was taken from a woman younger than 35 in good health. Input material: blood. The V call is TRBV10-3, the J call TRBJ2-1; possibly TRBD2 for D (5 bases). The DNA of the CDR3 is TGTGCCATCAGTGGGTATGTGGACTCCCTCTGGGATGAGCAGTTCTTC. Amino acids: CAISGYVDSLWDEQFF.